The 3 T cell receptor beta chains presented below share a single source sample, sequenced in a study of CD8+ T cells in alopecia areata. RNA was isolated and reverse transcribed to cDNA, the sequencing template. Assay: immunoSEQ multiplex PCR; the TCRdb copy retains only in-frame clones and omits some. Of 90,000 to 150,000 clones listed, 50% to 75% are singletons. Stated treatment: oral pan-JAK inhibitor, 5-10 mg twice daily. The starting material was CD8+ T cells sorted from blood, obtained at week 4, from a patient treated with tofacitinib. The receptors originated from a human donor with alopecia areata.

This clone was counted only a few times. The V and J genes are TRBV29-1 and TRBJ1-2, with D tentatively TRBD1 (5 bases). Looked up from germline, CDR1 is SQVTM and CDR2 is ANQGSEA. CDR3 size: 13 residues. V gave up 7 bases and J gave up 3 bases, with 15 bases separating them. CDR3: CSAPSGEDYGYTF. CDR3 sequence (DNA): TGCAGCGCTCCTTCGGGGGAGGACTATGGCTACACCTTC.

V and J are TRBV30 and TRBJ2-1; D is uncertain. The V and J ends lost 5 bases and 6 bases respectively, with 14 bases between them. The CDR3 has 13 amino acids. Germline V gene data show CDR1 as GTSNPN and CDR2 as SVGIG (reference sequence). CDR3 sequence reads: CAWSVIYGNEQFF. Here the CDR3 DNA reads TGTGCCTGGTCGGTTATTTATGGCAATGAGCAGTTCTTC.

In regard to this clone: This sample includes further DNA sequences coding for the same CDR3. The CDR3 loop is CSVERGPEAFF. CDR3 bases: TGCAGCGTTGAGCGGGGTCCTGAAGCTTTCTTT. The rearrangement joins TRBV29-1 to TRBJ1-1; unclear D gene. In germline, CDR1 is SQVTM, CDR2 ANQGSEA. This CDR3 comprises 11 residues. The V and J ends lost 3 bases and 6 bases respectively, with 8 bases between them. Looking up the rest from reference TRBV29-1 and TRBJ1-1 gives the full variable domain: SAVISQKPSRDICQRGTSLTIQCQVDSQVTMMFWYRQQPGQSLTLIATANQGSEATYESGFVIDKFPISRPNLTFSTLTVSNMSPEDSSIYLCSVERGPEAFFGQGTRLTVV.